Listed below are T cell receptor beta chains from one sample, sequenced in a study of shared clonotypes between healthy human individuals. TCRdb keeps only in-frame clones here, not all; method: immunoSEQ multiplex PCR. Of approximately 1.9 million clones in the sample, 85% to 95% are singletons; the top ten hold less than 2%. The sample taken for sequencing was naive CD8+ T cells from PBMCs. The receptors stem from a man between 18 and 29 years old in good health. Some clones in this sample may be carry-over from other donors' samples. CDR3s include the opening cysteine and the closing phenylalanine or tryptophan. Each record gives: CDR3 protein, CDR3 DNA, clone size, J gene, V gene, D gene. D genes are given only for firm matches. Only part of the rows carry a size: once, few, many, or a class if the clone is expanded.

CASSLESSGSDEFF | TGTGCCAGCAGCTTGGAGTCTAGCGGGAGTGATGAGTTCTTC | . | TRBJ2-1 | TRBV5-6 | TRBD2
CASSTGQLYGYTF | TGTGCCAGCAGCACGGGACAGCTCTATGGCTACACCTTC | . | TRBJ1-2 | TRBV27 | TRBD1
CASSFPSGLAGGSSYNEQFF | TGTGCCAGCAGTTTTCCCTCGGGACTAGCGGGAGGGAGCTCCTACAATGAGCAGTTCTTC | once | TRBJ2-1 | TRBV27 | TRBD2
CASSLLTGGTYEQYF | TGTGCCAGCAGCTTATTGACCGGGGGTACGTACGAGCAGTACTTC | . | TRBJ2-7 | TRBV7-6 | .
CASSADRGDSDEQFF | TGTGCCAGCAGCGCGGACAGGGGCGACTCGGATGAGCAGTTCTTC | . | TRBJ2-1 | TRBV13 | TRBD1
CASSLLAYEQYF | TGTGCCAGCAGCTTACTTGCCTACGAGCAGTACTTC | . | TRBJ2-7 | TRBV11-2 | .
CASRGGQIYGYTF | TGTGCCAGCAGGGGTGGACAGATCTATGGCTACACCTTC | . | TRBJ1-2 | TRBV2 | .
CASSVSGSSYNEQFF | TGTGCCAGCAGCGTAAGCGGGAGCTCCTACAATGAGCAGTTCTTC | . | TRBJ2-1 | TRBV9 | TRBD2
CASSLSGYDQPQHF | TGTGCCAGCAGCTTATCGGGCTACGATCAGCCCCAGCATTTT | few | TRBJ1-5 | TRBV7-9 | .
CASSPGQSSYNEQFF | TGTGCCAGCAGCCCGGGACAGTCTTCCTACAATGAGCAGTTCTTC | . | TRBJ2-1 | TRBV28 | TRBD1
CASSEGTENNQPQHF | TGTGCCAGCAGTGAAGGGACGGAAAACAATCAGCCCCAGCATTTT | . | TRBJ1-5 | TRBV2 | .
CASSDVGEQYF | TGTGCCAGCAGTGATGTGGGGGAGCAGTACTTC | . | TRBJ2-7 | TRBV25-1 | .
CASSLSAGGLYEQYF | TGTGCCAGCAGTTTATCGGCAGGGGGCCTATACGAGCAGTACTTC | . | TRBJ2-7 | TRBV27 | TRBD1
CASSSRDSQETQYF | TGTGCCAGCAGCAGCCGGGACAGTCAAGAGACCCAGTACTTC | once | TRBJ2-5 | TRBV7-9 | TRBD1
CASTPGLAGVPYNEQFF | TGTGCCAGCACCCCGGGACTAGCGGGAGTCCCCTACAATGAGCAGTTCTTC | . | TRBJ2-1 | TRBV27 | TRBD2
CASSMGTGGGNTIYF | TGTGCCAGTAGTATGGGGACAGGTGGAGGAAACACCATATATTTT | . | TRBJ1-3 | TRBV19 | TRBD1
CASSLGTSGNEQFF | TGTGCCAGCAGCCTCGGGACTAGCGGTAATGAGCAGTTCTTC | . | TRBJ2-1 | TRBV7-3 | TRBD2
CASRLFPGAGTEAFF | TGTGCCAGCCGACTTTTCCCAGGGGCGGGCACTGAAGCTTTCTTT | . | TRBJ1-1 | TRBV28 | .
CASSPMSNQPQHF | TGTGCCAGTAGTCCTATGAGCAATCAGCCCCAGCATTTT | . | TRBJ1-5 | TRBV19 | .
CASSETGNTEAFF | TGTGCCAGCAGTGAGACTGGGAACACTGAAGCTTTCTTT | . | TRBJ1-1 | TRBV6-1 | .
CASSLGIAYGYTF | TGTGCCAGCAGCTTAGGAATAGCCTATGGCTACACCTTC | . | TRBJ1-2 | TRBV7-9 | .
CSVVTANTGELFF | TGCAGCGTTGTTACAGCGAACACCGGGGAGCTGTTTTTT | . | TRBJ2-2 | TRBV29-1 | .
CASSLDLGGQGAYEQYF | TGTGCCAGCAGCTTAGATTTGGGGGGACAGGGAGCCTACGAGCAGTACTTC | . | TRBJ2-7 | TRBV11-2 | TRBD1
CASSQEFNGGWSQPQHF | TGCGCCAGCAGCCAAGAGTTTAACGGCGGGTGGAGTCAGCCCCAGCATTTT | . | TRBJ1-5 | TRBV4-1 | .
CASSMIDEWGNTEAFF | TGTGCCAGCAGCATGATCGATGAGTGGGGGAACACTGAAGCTTTCTTT | . | TRBJ1-1 | TRBV27 | .
CASSQPSTDTQYF | TGTGCCAGCAGCCAACCTAGCACAGATACGCAGTATTTT | . | TRBJ2-3 | TRBV7-9 | .
CASSWGGGTEAFF | TGTGCCAGCAGCTGGGGGGGCGGCACTGAAGCTTTCTTT | . | TRBJ1-1 | TRBV7-9 | .
CASSLLASSLDTQYF | TGTGCCAGCAGTTTATTGGCTAGCTCTCTCGATACGCAGTATTTT | . | TRBJ2-3 | TRBV27 | .
CASKAGNTGELFF | TGTGCCAGCAAAGCGGGGAACACCGGGGAGCTGTTTTTT | . | TRBJ2-2 | TRBV9 | .